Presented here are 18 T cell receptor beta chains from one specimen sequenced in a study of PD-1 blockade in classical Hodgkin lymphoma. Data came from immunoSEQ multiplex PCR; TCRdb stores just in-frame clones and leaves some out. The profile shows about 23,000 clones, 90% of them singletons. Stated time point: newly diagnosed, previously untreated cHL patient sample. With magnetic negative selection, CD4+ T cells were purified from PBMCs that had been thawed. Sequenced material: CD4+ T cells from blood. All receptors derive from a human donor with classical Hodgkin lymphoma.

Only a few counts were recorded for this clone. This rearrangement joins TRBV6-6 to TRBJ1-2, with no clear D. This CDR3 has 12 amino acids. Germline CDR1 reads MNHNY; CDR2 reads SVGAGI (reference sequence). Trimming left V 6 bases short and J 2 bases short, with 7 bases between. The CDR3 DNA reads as TGTGCCAGCAGCAAGACGAACTATGGCTACACCTTC. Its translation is CASSKTNYGYTF.

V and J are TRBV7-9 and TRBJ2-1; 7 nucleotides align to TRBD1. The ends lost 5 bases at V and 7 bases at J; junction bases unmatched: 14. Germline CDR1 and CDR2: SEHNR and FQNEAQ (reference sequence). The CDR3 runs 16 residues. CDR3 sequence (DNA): TGTGCCAGCAGCCCTCAGGACAGGTCCATGGTTAATGAGCAGTTCTTC. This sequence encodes CASSPQDRSMVNEQFF.

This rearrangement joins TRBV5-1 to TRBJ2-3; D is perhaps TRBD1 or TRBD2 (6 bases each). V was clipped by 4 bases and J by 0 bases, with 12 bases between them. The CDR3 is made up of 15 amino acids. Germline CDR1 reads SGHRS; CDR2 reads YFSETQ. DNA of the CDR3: TGCGCCAGCAGCGTACTCGGGGGCAGCACAGATACGCAGTATTTT. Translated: CASSVLGGSTDTQYF.

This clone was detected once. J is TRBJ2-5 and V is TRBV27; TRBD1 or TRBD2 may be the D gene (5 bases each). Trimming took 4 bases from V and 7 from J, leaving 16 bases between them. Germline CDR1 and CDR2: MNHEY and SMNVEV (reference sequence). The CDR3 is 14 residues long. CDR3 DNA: TGTGCCAGCAGTTCCTACGGGGCCGCGGGGACCCAGTACTTC. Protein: CASSSYGAAGTQYF.

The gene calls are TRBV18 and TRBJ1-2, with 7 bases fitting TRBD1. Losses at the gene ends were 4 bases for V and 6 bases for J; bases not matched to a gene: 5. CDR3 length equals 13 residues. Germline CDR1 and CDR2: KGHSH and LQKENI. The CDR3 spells CASSLTGVNGYTF. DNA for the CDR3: TGTGCCAGCTCACTAACAGGGGTGAATGGCTACACCTTC.

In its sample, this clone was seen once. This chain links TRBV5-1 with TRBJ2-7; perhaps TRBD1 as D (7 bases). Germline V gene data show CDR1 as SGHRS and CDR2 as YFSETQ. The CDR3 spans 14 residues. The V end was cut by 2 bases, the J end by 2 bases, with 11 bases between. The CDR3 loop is CASSLQGRPYEQYF. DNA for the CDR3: TGCGCCAGCAGCTTACAGGGGAGGCCCTACGAGCAGTACTTC.

CDR3 protein: CASSLGGYGYTF. In nucleotides, the CDR3 is TGTGCCAGCAGCCTCGGCGGGTATGGCTACACCTTC. The rearrangement joins TRBV14 to TRBJ1-2; no definite D call. This CDR3 has 12 residues. Deletions cut 4 bases from V and 5 bases from J, with 8 bases between. Per the germline V gene, CDR1 is SGHDN and CDR2 is FVKESK.

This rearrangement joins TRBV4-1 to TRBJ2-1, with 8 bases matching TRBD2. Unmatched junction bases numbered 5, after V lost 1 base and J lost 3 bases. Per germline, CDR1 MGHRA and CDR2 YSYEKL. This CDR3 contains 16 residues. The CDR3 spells CASSQGGTRIYNEQFF. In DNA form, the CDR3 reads TGCGCCAGCAGCCAAGGGGGGACTAGGATCTACAATGAGCAGTTCTTC.

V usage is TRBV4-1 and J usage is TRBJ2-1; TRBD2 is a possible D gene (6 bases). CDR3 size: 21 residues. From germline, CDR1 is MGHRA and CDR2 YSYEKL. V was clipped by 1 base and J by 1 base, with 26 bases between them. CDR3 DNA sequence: TGCGCCAGCAGCCAAGCTGGGGGAGGCTATAGTGGCGGGAAGTCCTACAATGAGCAGTTCTTC. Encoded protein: CASSQAGGGYSGGKSYNEQFF.

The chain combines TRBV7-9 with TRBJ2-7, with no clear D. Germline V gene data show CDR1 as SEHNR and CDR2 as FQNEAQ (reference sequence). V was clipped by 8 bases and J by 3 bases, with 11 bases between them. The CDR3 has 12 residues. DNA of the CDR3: TGTGCCAGCGGGTACGTAAGCTACGAGCAGTACTTC. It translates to CASGYVSYEQYF. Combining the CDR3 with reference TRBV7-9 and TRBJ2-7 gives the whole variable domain DTGVSQNPRHKITKRGQNVTFRCDPISEHNRLYWYRQTLGQGPEFLTYFQNEAQLEKSRLLSDRFSAERPKGSFSTLEIQRTEQGDSAMYLCASGYVSYEQYFGPGTRLTVT.

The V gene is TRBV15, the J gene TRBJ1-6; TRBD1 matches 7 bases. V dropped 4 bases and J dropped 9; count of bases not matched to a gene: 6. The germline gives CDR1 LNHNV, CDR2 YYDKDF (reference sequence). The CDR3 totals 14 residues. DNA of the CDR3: TGTGCCACCAGCATGCGACAGGGCTCTTCACCCCTCCACTTT. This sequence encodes CATSMRQGSSPLHF.

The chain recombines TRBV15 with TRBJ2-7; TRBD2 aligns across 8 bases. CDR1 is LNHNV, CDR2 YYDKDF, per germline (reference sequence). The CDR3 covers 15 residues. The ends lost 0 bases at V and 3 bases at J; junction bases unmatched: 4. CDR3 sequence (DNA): TGTGCCACCAGCAGAGATCCCAGCGGGAGCTACGAGCAGTACTTC. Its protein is CATSRDPSGSYEQYF. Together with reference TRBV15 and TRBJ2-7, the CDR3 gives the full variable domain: DAMVIQNPRYQVTQFGKPVTLSCSQTLNHNVMYWYQQKSSQAPKLLFHYYDKDFNNEADTPDNFQSRRPNTSFCFLDIRSPGLGDTAMYLCATSRDPSGSYEQYFGPGTRLTVT.

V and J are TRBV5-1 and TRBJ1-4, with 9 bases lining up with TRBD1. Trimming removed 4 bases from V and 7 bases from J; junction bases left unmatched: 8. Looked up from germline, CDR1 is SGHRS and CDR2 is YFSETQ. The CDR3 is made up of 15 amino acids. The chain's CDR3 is CASSTQGAIVEKLFF. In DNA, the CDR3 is TGCGCCAGCAGCACACAGGGGGCAATAGTTGAAAAACTGTTTTTT. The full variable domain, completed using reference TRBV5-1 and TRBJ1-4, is KAGVTQTPRYLIKTRGQQVTLSCSPISGHRSVSWYQQTPGQGLQFLFEYFSETQRNKGNFPGRFSGRQFSNSRSEMNVSTLELGDSALYLCASSTQGAIVEKLFFGSGTQLSVL.

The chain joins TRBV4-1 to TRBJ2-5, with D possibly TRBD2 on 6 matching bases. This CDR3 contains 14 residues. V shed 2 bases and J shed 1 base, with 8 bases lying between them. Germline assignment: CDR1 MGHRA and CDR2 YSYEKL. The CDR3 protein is CASSQLGLQETQYF. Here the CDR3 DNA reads TGCGCCAGCAGCCAACTGGGACTCCAAGAGACCCAGTACTTC.

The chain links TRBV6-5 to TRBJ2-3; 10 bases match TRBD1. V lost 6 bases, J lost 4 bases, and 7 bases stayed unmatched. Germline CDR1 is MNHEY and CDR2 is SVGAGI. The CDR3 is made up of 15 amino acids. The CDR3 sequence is CASRGRDRGPDTQYF. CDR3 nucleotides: TGTGCCAGCAGAGGCCGGGACAGGGGCCCAGATACGCAGTATTTT.

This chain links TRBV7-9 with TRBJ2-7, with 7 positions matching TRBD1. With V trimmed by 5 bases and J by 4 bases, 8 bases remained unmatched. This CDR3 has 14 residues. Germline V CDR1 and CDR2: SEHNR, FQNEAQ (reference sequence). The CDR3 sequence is CASSPRQGRYEQYF. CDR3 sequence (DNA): TGTGCCAGCAGCCCTCGACAGGGTCGATACGAGCAGTACTTC.

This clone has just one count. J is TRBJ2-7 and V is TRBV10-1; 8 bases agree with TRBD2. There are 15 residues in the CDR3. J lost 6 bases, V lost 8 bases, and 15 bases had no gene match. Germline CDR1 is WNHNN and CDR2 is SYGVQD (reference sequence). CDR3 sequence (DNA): TGCGCCAGCTCGACACCGGGACTAGAGATATGCGAGCAGTACTTC. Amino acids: CASSTPGLEICEQYF.

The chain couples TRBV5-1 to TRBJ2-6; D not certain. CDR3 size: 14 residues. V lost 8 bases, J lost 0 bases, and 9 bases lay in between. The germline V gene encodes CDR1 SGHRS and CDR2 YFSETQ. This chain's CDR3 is CASEDNSGANVLTF. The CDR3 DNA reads TGCGCCAGTGAAGACAACTCTGGGGCCAACGTCCTGACTTTC.